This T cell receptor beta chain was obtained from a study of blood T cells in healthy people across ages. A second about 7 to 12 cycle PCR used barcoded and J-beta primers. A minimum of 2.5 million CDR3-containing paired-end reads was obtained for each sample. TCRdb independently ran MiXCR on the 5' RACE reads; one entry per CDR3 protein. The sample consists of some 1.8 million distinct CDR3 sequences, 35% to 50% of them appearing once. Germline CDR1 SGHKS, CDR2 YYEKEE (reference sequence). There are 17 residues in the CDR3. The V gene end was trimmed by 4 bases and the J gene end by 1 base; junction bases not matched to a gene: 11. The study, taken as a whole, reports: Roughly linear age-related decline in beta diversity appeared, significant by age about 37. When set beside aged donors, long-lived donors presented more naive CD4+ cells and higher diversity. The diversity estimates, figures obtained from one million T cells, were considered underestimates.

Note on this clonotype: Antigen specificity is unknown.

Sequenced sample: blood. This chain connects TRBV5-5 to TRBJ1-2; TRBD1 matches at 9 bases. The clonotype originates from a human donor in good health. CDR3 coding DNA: TGTGCCAGCAGCCCCGGGACAGGGTCTCTGAATAACTATGGCTACACCTTC. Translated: CASSPGTGSLNNYGYTF.